The rows below give T cell receptor beta chains drawn from one sample of a study of somatic mutations in cytotoxic T cells in rheumatoid arthritis. Repertoires were generated with immunoSEQ multiplex PCR, while TCRdb's copy carries only in-frame clones and drops some. The data contain 15,000 to 20,000 clones, approximately 74% of them singletons. The material sequenced was CD8+ T cells sorted from blood. Every receptor here comes from a man aged 60 to 69 in good health. CDR3s include the opening cysteine and the closing phenylalanine or tryptophan. D genes are given only for firm matches. The listing skips clone size in some rows; elsewhere it reads once, few, many or a size class.

cdr3_nt,cdr3_aa,j_call,clone_size,d_call,cdr3_length,v_call
TGTGCCAGTAGCGCAGGGCTTACTGAAGCTTTCTTT,CASSAGLTEAFF,TRBJ1-1,-,-,12,TRBV19
TGTGCCAGCAGCTTAGAGCTACTCGGGGGGGCAAAGACCCAGTACTTC,CASSLELLGGAKTQYF,TRBJ2-5,-,TRBD2,16,TRBV11-2
TGTGCTAGTGGCTCGACAGAACAAGAGACCCAGTACTTC,CASGSTEQETQYF,TRBJ2-5,-,-,13,TRBV12-5
TGTGCCAGCAGCGAGCAGGGGGCTGGCACTGAAGCTTTCTTT,CASSEQGAGTEAFF,TRBJ1-1,medium-sized,TRBD1,14,TRBV9
TGTGCCAGCAGTTTCCGTCCTAGCGGATTTCAAGAGACCCAGTACTTC,CASSFRPSGFQETQYF,TRBJ2-5,-,TRBD2,16,TRBV27
TGTGCCAGCAGCCCCGAGGGGGATCCGAACACTGAAGCTTTCTTT,CASSPEGDPNTEAFF,TRBJ1-1,once,-,15,TRBV9
TGCGCCAGCAGCGAAAATAGCGGGAGATACAATGAGCAGTTCTTC,CASSENSGRYNEQFF,TRBJ2-1,-,TRBD2,15,TRBV4-3
TGCGCCAGCAGCGTCAACGGGGGGGCATACGAGCAGTTCTTC,CASSVNGGAYEQFF,TRBJ2-1,-,TRBD2,14,TRBV4-1
TGTGCCAGCAGCCCCCTGGACAGGGTAAATCAGCCCCAGCATTTT,CASSPLDRVNQPQHF,TRBJ1-5,-,TRBD1,15,TRBV7-9
TGTGCTAGTGGTTTGTCAGGGGAGAATTCACCCCTCCACTTT,CASGLSGENSPLHF,TRBJ1-6,-,-,14,TRBV12-5
TGTGCCAGCAGTTTCGGACGGACTAGCGGGAAGGAGCAGTTCTTC,CASSFGRTSGKEQFF,TRBJ2-1,-,TRBD2,15,TRBV28
TGTGCCAGCAGTGGGGGGGAGATGAACACTGAAGCTTTCTTT,CASSGGEMNTEAFF,TRBJ1-1,once,-,14,TRBV7-9
TGTGCCAGCAGTAGCCCTTCCCAAGAGACCCAGTACTTC,CASSSPSQETQYF,TRBJ2-5,-,-,13,TRBV2
TGTGCCAGTAGAATTTCCGGGACTAGCGGCTACAATGAGCAGTTCTTC,CASRISGTSGYNEQFF,TRBJ2-1,few,TRBD2,16,TRBV19
TGTGCCAGCTCCCGGGAGGGTTCCCCAGATACGCAGTATTTT,CASSREGSPDTQYF,TRBJ2-3,-,TRBD2,14,TRBV13
TGTGCCAGCACCACAAATCTTGGAGGGACCGGGTACGAGCAGTACTTC,CASTTNLGGTGYEQYF,TRBJ2-7,few,-,16,TRBV2
TGCAGCGTTACAACAGGGGACCAGGGTAACACCATATATTTT,CSVTTGDQGNTIYF,TRBJ1-3,few,TRBD1,14,TRBV29-1
TGTGCCATCAGTGAGGGGACAGGGGGCTGGGAGCAGTACTTC,CAISEGTGGWEQYF,TRBJ2-7,-,TRBD1,14,TRBV10-3
TGTGCCAGCAGCTTGGTAGCGGGAGGAGGGTACGAGCAGTACTTC,CASSLVAGGGYEQYF,TRBJ2-7,few,TRBD2,15,TRBV5-5
TGTGCCAGCAGCTTAGATCTAGCGGGAGAACCAGATACGCAGTATTTT,CASSLDLAGEPDTQYF,TRBJ2-3,-,TRBD2,16,TRBV11-3
TGTGCCATCAGTGAGAGGCAGGGGTACAATCAGCCCCAGCATTTT,CAISERQGYNQPQHF,TRBJ1-5,few,-,15,TRBV10-3
TGTGCCAGCAGTTTATTGGGACACACAGGGGCCAACGTCCTGACTTTC,CASSLLGHTGANVLTF,TRBJ2-6,-,-,16,TRBV27
TGTGCCAGCAGTACGTCAGATCAGCCCCAGCATTTT,CASSTSDQPQHF,TRBJ1-5,once,-,12,TRBV2